The TCR beta chain described here comes from a study of cytomegalovirus exposure and HLA in healthy donors. Donors counted as nominally healthy when sampled, yet unrecorded immune exposures were likely. The V and J ends lost 4 bases and 1 base, in that order; junction bases with no gene match: 10. The CDR3 totals 17 residues. Germline V gene lookup returns CDR1 SGHRS and CDR2 YFSETQ. The PCR ran on 60 Vbeta and 13 Jbeta primers. Profiling relied on immunoSEQ multiplex PCR, and the TCRdb table lists in-frame clones only, not all of them. The sample has about 140,000 clones; roughly 9.7% are singletons.

The source material was PBMCs. The chain has TRBV5-1 and TRBJ2-4; TRBD2 aligns across 8 bases. The sequence was obtained from a man aged 50 or older in good health and CMV-seronegative. CDR3 nucleotides: TGCGCCAGCAGCCCAGGGTTTCGCGGGAGGGCCAAAAACATTCAGTACTTC. The encoded protein is CASSPGFRGRAKNIQYF.